The 17 T cell receptor beta chains reported below all come from one sample, sequenced in a study of T cells after yellow fever vaccination. TCRdb called the 5' RACE reads again in MiXCR, with one record for every CDR3 protein. The data contain roughly 500,000 distinct CDR3 sequences, over 15% of them singletons. The sequences come from PBMCs, collected 15 days after the yellow fever booster vaccination. These receptors originate from a man aged 25-45 years who received the YFV17D yellow fever vaccine.

This clonotype was counted between two and nine times. The chain links TRBV15 to TRBJ2-3, with D unclear. Trimming removed 1 base from V and 4 bases from J, with 6 bases in between. The CDR3 length is 13 residues. Germline V CDR1 and CDR2: LNHNV, YYDKDF (reference sequence). The CDR3 nucleotides are TGTGCCACCAGCAGAGCCCTTTCAGATACGCAGTATTTT. Protein product: CATSRALSDTQYF.

This clonotype was seen a handful of times. The chain has TRBV21-1 and TRBJ1-1; the D call TRBD1 from the table was never checked on the DNA. TRBV21-1 is annotated as a pseudogene. This CDR3 is built from 16 residues. The CDR3 DNA reads as TGTGCCAGCAGCAAAGGGTCCGGGACACCGGTCGAGATGACTTTCTTT. It yields the protein CASSKGSGTPVEMTFF.

The sample holds a few counts of this clonotype. The chain has TRBV6-2 or TRBV6-3 and TRBJ2-7, with unresolved D. Per the germline V gene, CDR1 is MNHEY and CDR2 is SVGEGT. This CDR3 has 11 residues. The germline V and J ends were trimmed by 6 bases and 4 bases, with 7 bases remaining between them. The CDR3 sequence is CASRRSYEQYF. The CDR3 DNA follows: TGTGCCAGCAGACGTTCATACGAGCAGTACTTC.

A few counts support this clonotype. The chain combines TRBV20-1 with TRBJ2-7, with TRBD2 matching 8 bases. J was trimmed by 4 bases and V by 6 bases; bases with no gene match: 8. The germline V gene has CDR1 DFQATT and CDR2 SNEGSKA (reference sequence). CDR3 length: 13 residues. The CDR3 protein is CSATSGGVYEQYF. DNA of the CDR3: TGCAGTGCAACGTCGGGAGGGGTTTACGAGCAGTACTTC.

The CDR3 is CASSLRTDLTGELFF. The CDR3 DNA follows: TGTGCCAGCAGTTTGAGGACAGATCTCACCGGGGAGCTGTTTTTT. The rearrangement joins TRBV12-3 or TRBV12-4 to TRBJ2-2, with D tentatively TRBD1 (6 bases). The CDR3 totals 15 residues. V was trimmed by 3 bases and J by 4 bases, leaving 12 bases between them.

V gene TRBV10-2 combines with J gene TRBJ2-1; 8 bases match TRBD2. Germline V lookup: CDR1 WSHSY, CDR2 SAAADI. The CDR3 consists of 15 residues. The V segment lost 3 bases and the J segment 1 base; nucleotides outside the gene matches: 2. The CDR3 bases are TGCGCCAGCAGTGATCGGGAGGGGTCCTACAATGAGCAGTTCTTC. Protein product: CASSDREGSYNEQFF.

In this sample, this clonotype turned up a few times. The chain carries TRBV5-6 and TRBJ2-7; the D is unclear. Between the trimmed V and J ends, which lost 2 bases and 4 bases, there was a span of 16 bases. CDR1 SGHDT and CDR2 YYEEEE come from the germline V gene. This CDR3 spans 15 amino acids. The CDR3 nucleotides read TGTGCCAGCAGCTTAAGACCCCAGGTGGGTTACGAGCAGTACTTC. Encoded protein: CASSLRPQVGYEQYF. The full variable domain, rest sourced from reference TRBV5-6 and TRBJ2-7, is DAGVTQSPTHLIKTRGQQVTLRCSPKSGHDTVSWYQQALGQGPQFIFQYYEEEERQRGNFPDRFSGHQFPNYSSELNVNALLLGDSALYLCASSLRPQVGYEQYFGPGTRLTVT.

The V and J genes are TRBV5-1 and TRBJ2-1, with D tentatively TRBD1 (6 bases). V lost 0 bases and J 9 bases, leaving 16 bases between the germline ends. The CDR3 consists of 15 residues. Per the germline V gene, CDR1 is SGHRS and CDR2 is YFSETQ. Written as DNA, the CDR3 is TGCGCCAGCAGCTTGGCCGGCAGGGGCTTTGGTGAGCAGTTCTTC. It codes for CASSLAGRGFGEQFF.

This clonotype was seen repeatedly, ten times or more. This chain links TRBV6-2 or TRBV6-3 with TRBJ2-7; D remains unclear. The V end was cut by 0 bases, the J end by 3 bases, with 6 bases between. The CDR3 is 13 amino acids. Germline-derived CDR1 and CDR2 are MNHEY and SVGEGT. The CDR3 here is CASSYSNSYEQYF. The CDR3 nucleotides read TGTGCCAGCAGTTACTCGAACAGCTACGAGCAGTACTTC.

This clonotype was recorded many times. This rearrangement joins TRBV4-3 to TRBJ2-3, with 12 bases matching TRBD2. The V gene's germline CDR1 is LGHNA and CDR2 YSLEER. The trim removed 5 bases at V and 4 bases at J, leaving 4 bases unmatched. This CDR3 spans 15 amino acids. The CDR3 nucleotides read TGCGCCAGCAGCTTGACTAGCGGGAGTTCAGATACGCAGTATTTT. Protein product: CASSLTSGSSDTQYF.

The rearrangement uses TRBV18 and TRBJ1-2; 8 nucleotides line up with TRBD1. V lost 2 bases and J lost 9; bases outside the gene matches: 8. This CDR3 has 14 residues. CDR1 and CDR2 (germline): KGHSH, LQKENI. The CDR3 sequence: CASSPNRGEKSYTF. CDR3 nucleotide sequence: TGTGCCAGCTCACCAAACAGGGGGGAGAAAAGCTACACCTTC.

V gene TRBV6-2 or TRBV6-3 combines with J gene TRBJ2-7; D is possibly TRBD2 (5 bases). CDR1 and CDR2 from the germline V gene are MNHEY and SVGEGT. V lost 8 bases and J 4 bases, leaving 12 bases between the germline ends. The CDR3 has 12 residues. The CDR3 loop is CASGSGWYEQYF. DNA of the CDR3: TGTGCCAGCGGATCGGGATGGTACGAGCAGTACTTC.

The chain links TRBV14 to TRBJ2-1; 12 bases are a match to TRBD2. The CDR3 runs 16 residues. Germline CDR1 and CDR2: SGHDN and FVKESK. Trimming cost V 4 bases and J 7 bases; bases outside gene matches: 8. CDR3 coding DNA: TGTGCCAGCAGCCCGTCCGGAGGACTAGCGGGGAATGAGCAGTTCTTC. This codes for CASSPSGGLAGNEQFF. Supplemented by reference TRBV14 and TRBJ2-1, the full variable domain reads EAGVTQFPSHSVIEKGQTVTLRCDPISGHDNLYWYRRVMGKEIKFLLHFVKESKQDESGMPNNRFLAERTGGTYSTLKVQPAELEDSGVYFCASSPSGGLAGNEQFFGPGTRLTVL.

This clonotype has only a few counts. V gene TRBV12-3 or TRBV12-4 combines with J gene TRBJ1-5, with D hard to call. This CDR3 spans 14 amino acids. Trimming shortened V by 1 base and J by 3 bases, and 7 bases separated the two germline ends. This CDR3 is CASSLEINNQPQHF. For the CDR3, the DNA is TGTGCCAGCAGTTTAGAGATTAACAATCAGCCCCAGCATTTT.

CDR3 bases: TGTGCCAGCAGCCCACCGGGCCGTCCCTACAATGAGCAGTTCTTC. Translating gives CASSPPGRPYNEQFF. The V and J genes are TRBV7-3 and TRBJ2-1; D not resolved. Germline V gives CDR1 SGHTA, CDR2 FQGTGA. The CDR3 runs 15 residues. Trimming shortened V by 5 bases and J by 2 bases, and 13 bases separated the two germline ends.

This clonotype was picked up one time. The chain couples TRBV7-9 to TRBJ2-1; 7 positions agree with TRBD2. Trimming removed 1 base from V and 8 bases from J; junction bases left unmatched: 5. The CDR3 extends over 14 amino acids. CDR1 and CDR2 (germline): SEHNR, FQNEAQ (reference sequence). CDR3 DNA sequence: TGTGCCAGCAGCTTAGGACTAGCCGATCATGAGCAGTTCTTC. Protein sequence: CASSLGLADHEQFF. Complete variable domain (other parts from reference TRBV7-9 and TRBJ2-1): DTGVSQNPRHKITKRGQNVTFRCDPISEHNRLYWYRQTLGQGPEFLTYFQNEAQLEKSRLLSDRFSAERPKGSFSTLEIQRTEQGDSAMYLCASSLGLADHEQFFGPGTRLTVL.

The chain uses TRBV6-5 and TRBJ2-1; a weak D match, TRBD1 (5 bases). Germline V gene data show CDR1 as MNHEY and CDR2 as SVGAGI. The CDR3 is made up of 16 amino acids. V lost 0 bases, J lost 2 bases, and 11 bases lay in between. The CDR3 protein is CASSYSGRVAYNEQFF. The CDR3 DNA is TGTGCCAGCAGTTACTCGGGCAGGGTGGCCTACAATGAGCAGTTCTTC.